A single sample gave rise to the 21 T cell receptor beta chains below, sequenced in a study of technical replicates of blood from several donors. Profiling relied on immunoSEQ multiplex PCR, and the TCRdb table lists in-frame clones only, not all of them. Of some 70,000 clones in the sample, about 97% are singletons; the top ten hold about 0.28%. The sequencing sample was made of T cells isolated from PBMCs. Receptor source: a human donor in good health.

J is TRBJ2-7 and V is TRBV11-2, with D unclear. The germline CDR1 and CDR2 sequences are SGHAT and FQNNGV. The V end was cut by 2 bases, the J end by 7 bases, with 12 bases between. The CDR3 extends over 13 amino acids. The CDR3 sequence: CASSLPPNLEQYF. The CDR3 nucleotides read TGTGCCAGCAGCTTACCCCCCAATTTGGAGCAGTACTTC.

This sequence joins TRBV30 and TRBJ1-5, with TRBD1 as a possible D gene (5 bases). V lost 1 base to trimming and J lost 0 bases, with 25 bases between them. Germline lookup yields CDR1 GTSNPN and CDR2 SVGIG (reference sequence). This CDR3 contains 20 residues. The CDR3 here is CAWSASPETLRASSNQPQHF. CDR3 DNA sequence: TGTGCCTGGAGTGCAAGTCCGGAGACCCTCAGGGCCTCTAGCAATCAGCCCCAGCATTTT.

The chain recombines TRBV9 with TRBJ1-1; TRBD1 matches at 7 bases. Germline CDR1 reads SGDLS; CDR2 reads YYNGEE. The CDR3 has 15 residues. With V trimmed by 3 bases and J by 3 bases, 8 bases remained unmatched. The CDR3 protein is CASSAEGAKDTEAFF. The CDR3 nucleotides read TGTGCCAGCAGCGCCGAGGGGGCAAAGGACACTGAAGCTTTCTTT.

The CDR3 nucleotides are TGCGCCAGCAGCCAAGTTTCAGGGGGGAACACTGAAGCTTTCTTT. Translated: CASSQVSGGNTEAFF. V and J are TRBV4-3 and TRBJ1-1, with 7 positions matching TRBD1. J lost 1 base, V lost 1 base, and 3 bases had no gene match. The CDR3 has 15 amino acids. Germline CDR1 reads LGHNA; CDR2 reads YSLEER.

This CDR3 reads CASSVFRQAQETQYF. DNA of the CDR3: TGTGCCAGCAGTGTTTTTAGACAGGCACAAGAGACCCAGTACTTC. The V and J genes are TRBV6-1 and TRBJ2-5; tentatively, D is TRBD1 (6 bases). The V and J ends lost 4 bases and 2 bases respectively, with 14 bases between them. Germline V gives CDR1 MNHNS, CDR2 SASEGT. The CDR3 is made up of 15 amino acids.

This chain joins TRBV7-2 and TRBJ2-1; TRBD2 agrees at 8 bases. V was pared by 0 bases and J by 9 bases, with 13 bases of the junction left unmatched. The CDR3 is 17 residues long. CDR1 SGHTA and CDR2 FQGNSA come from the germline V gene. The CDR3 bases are TGTGCCAGCAGCTTAGCTTCCGGTACTAGCGGAGTATCTGAGCAGTTCTTC. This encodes CASSLASGTSGVSEQFF.

The CDR3 region is CASSHSPTGRFTEAFF. In DNA, the CDR3 is TGTGCCAGCAGCCACTCCCCAACAGGGCGATTCACTGAAGCTTTCTTT. This chain connects TRBV7-9 to TRBJ1-1, with a possible D match to TRBD1 (6 bases). This CDR3 has 16 amino acids. The germline gives CDR1 SEHNR, CDR2 FQNEAQ (reference sequence). Trimming removed 5 bases at V and 4 bases at J, with 20 bases between.

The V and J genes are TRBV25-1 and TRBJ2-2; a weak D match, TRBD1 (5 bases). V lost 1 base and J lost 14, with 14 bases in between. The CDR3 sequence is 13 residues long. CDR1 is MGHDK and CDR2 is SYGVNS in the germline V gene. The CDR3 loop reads CASSELRGYRLFF. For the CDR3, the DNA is TGTGCCAGCAGTGAATTAAGGGGATACCGACTGTTTTTT.

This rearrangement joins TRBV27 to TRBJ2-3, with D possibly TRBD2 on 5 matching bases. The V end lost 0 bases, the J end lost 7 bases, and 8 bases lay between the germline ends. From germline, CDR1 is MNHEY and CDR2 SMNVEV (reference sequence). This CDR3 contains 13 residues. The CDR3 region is CASSLSSGNTQYF. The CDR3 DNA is TGTGCCAGCAGTTTATCGTCCGGGAATACGCAGTATTTT.

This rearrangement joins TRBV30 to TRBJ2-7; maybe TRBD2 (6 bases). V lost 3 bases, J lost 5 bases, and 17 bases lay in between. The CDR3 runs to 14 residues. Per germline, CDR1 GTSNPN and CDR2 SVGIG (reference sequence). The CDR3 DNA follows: TGTGCCTGGAGCGACCCCACTAGCTGGCACGAGCAGTACTTC. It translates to CAWSDPTSWHEQYF.

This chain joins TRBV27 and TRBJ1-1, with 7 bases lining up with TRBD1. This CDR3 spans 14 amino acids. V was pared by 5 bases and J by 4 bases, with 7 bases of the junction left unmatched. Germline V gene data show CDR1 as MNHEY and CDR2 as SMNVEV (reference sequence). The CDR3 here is CASSRNRGGTEAFF. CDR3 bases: TGTGCCAGCAGTAGGAACAGGGGAGGCACTGAAGCTTTCTTT.

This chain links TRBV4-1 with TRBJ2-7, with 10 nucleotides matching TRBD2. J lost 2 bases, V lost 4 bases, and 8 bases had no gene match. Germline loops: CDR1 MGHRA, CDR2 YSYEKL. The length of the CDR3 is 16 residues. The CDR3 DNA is TGCGCCAGCAGCCCCCGAACTAGCGGGGCCGCCTACGAGCAGTACTTC. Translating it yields CASSPRTSGAAYEQYF.

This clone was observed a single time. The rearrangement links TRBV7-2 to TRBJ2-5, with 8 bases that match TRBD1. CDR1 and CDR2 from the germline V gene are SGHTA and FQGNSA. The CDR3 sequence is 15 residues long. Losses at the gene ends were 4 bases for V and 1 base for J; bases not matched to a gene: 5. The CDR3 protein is CASSSWDRSQETQYF. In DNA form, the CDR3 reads TGTGCCAGCAGCTCCTGGGACAGGAGCCAAGAGACCCAGTACTTC.

The CDR3 protein is CASSLGGLAGEEYF. The CDR3 bases are TGTGCCAGCAGCTTAGGCGGACTAGCGGGAGAGGAGTACTTC. The chain is built from TRBV7-9 and TRBJ2-7; 13 bases map to TRBD2. Germline V CDR1 and CDR2: SEHNR, FQNEAQ (reference sequence). V lost 1 base to trimming and J lost 11 bases; unmatched junction nucleotides: 5. CDR3 length: 14 amino acids. The full variable domain, its missing parts supplied by reference TRBV7-9 and TRBJ2-7, is DTGVSQNPRHKITKRGQNVTFRCDPISEHNRLYWYRQTLGQGPEFLTYFQNEAQLEKSRLLSDRFSAERPKGSFSTLEIQRTEQGDSAMYLCASSLGGLAGEEYFGPGTRLTVT.

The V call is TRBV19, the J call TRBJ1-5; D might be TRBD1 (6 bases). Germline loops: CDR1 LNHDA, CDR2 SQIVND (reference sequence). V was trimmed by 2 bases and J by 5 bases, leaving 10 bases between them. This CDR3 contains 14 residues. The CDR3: CASSIRRGDQPQHF. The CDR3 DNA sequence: TGTGCCAGTAGTATACGCAGGGGAGATCAGCCCCAGCATTTT.

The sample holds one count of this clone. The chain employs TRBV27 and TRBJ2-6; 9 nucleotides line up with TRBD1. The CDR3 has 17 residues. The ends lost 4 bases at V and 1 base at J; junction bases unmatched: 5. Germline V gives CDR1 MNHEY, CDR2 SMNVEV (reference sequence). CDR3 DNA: TGTGCCAGCAGTTCATGGACAGGGGTGTCTGGGGCCAACGTCCTGACTTTC. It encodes CASSSWTGVSGANVLTF.

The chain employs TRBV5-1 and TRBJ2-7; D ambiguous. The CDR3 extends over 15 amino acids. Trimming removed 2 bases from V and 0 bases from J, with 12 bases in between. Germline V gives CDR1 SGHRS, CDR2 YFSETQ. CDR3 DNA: TGCGCCAGCAGCTTCGTACCGTACAGCTCCTACGAGCAGTACTTC. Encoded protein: CASSFVPYSSYEQYF. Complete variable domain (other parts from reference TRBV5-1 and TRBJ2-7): KAGVTQTPRYLIKTRGQQVTLSCSPISGHRSVSWYQQTPGQGLQFLFEYFSETQRNKGNFPGRFSGRQFSNSRSEMNVSTLELGDSALYLCASSFVPYSSYEQYFGPGTRLTVT.

In DNA, the CDR3 is TGTGCCAGCAGATACCTCCCGGGACATCAAGAGACCCAGTACTTC. Its protein is CASRYLPGHQETQYF. The genes are TRBV28 and TRBJ2-5; D possibly corresponds to TRBD1 (6 bases). CDR1 MDHEN and CDR2 SYDVKM come from the germline V gene. The germline V and J ends were trimmed by 6 bases and 2 bases, with 16 bases remaining between them. The CDR3 is 15 amino acids.

The CDR3 is CASSVEIRAGRYEQYF. The CDR3 DNA sequence: TGTGCCAGCAGCGTAGAGATCCGAGCGGGACGGTACGAGCAGTACTTC. The chain has TRBV9 and TRBJ2-7; TRBD2 agrees at 7 bases. V lost 0 bases, J lost 4 bases, and 10 bases stayed unmatched. The CDR3 sequence is 16 residues long. Germline-derived CDR1 and CDR2 are SGDLS and YYNGEE.

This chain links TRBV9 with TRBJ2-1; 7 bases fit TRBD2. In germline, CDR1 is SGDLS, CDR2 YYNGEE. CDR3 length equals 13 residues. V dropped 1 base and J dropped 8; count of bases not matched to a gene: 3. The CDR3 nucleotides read TGTGCCAGCAGCGTACGGGGGGTAGATGAGCAGTTCTTC. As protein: CASSVRGVDEQFF.

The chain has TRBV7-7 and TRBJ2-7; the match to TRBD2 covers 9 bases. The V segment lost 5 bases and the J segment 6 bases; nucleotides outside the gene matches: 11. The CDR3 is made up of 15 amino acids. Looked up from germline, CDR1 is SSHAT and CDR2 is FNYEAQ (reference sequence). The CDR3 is CASSPRSGSLSEQYF. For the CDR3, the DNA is TGTGCCAGCAGCCCCCGTAGCGGGAGCCTCAGCGAGCAGTACTTC.